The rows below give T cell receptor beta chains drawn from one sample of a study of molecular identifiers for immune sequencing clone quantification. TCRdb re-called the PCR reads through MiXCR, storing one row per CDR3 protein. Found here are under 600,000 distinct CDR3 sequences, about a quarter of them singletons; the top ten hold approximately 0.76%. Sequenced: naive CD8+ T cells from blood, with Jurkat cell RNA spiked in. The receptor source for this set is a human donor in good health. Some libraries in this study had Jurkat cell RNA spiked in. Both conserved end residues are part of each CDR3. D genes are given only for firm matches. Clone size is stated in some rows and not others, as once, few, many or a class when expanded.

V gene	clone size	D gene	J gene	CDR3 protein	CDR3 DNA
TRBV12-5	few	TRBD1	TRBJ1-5	CASGPTGDNQPQHF	TGTGCTAGTGGACCGACAGGGGATAATCAGCCCCAGCATTTT
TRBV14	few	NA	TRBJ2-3	CASSHAGSDTQYF	TGTGCCAGCAGCCACGCTGGCTCAGATACGCAGTATTTT
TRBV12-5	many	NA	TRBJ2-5	CASGSTADAQETQYF	TGTGCTAGTGGTTCCACGGCCGACGCTCAAGAGACCCAGTACTTC
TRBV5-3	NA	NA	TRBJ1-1	CASSQWNTEAFF	TGTGCCAGCAGTCAATGGAACACTGAAGCTTTCTTT
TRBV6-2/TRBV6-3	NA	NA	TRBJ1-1	CASSYIQTEAFF	TGTGCCAGCAGTTACATCCAGACTGAAGCTTTCTTT
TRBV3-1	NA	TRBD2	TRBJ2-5	CASSQGAGGPRETQYF	TGTGCCAGCAGCCAAGGCGCGGGAGGGCCGAGAGAGACCCAGTACTTC
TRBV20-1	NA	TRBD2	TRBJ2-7	CSARAPSGSYEQYF	TGCAGTGCTAGGGCCCCTAGCGGGAGTTACGAGCAGTACTTC
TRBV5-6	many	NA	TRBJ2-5	CASSLWPGLRETQYF	TGTGCCAGCAGCTTGTGGCCGGGGTTGCGAGAGACCCAGTACTTC
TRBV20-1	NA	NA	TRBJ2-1	CSATAVCLNEPFF	TGCAGTGCTACTGCTGTTTGTTTGAATGAGCCGTTCTTC
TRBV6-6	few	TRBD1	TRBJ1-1	CASSYLGTGLSDGEAFF	TGTGCCAGCAGTTACCTAGGGACAGGGCTTTCCGACGGTGAAGCTTTCTTT
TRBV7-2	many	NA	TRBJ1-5	CASSTEGNQPQHF	TGTGCCAGCAGCACTGAGGGCAATCAGCCCCAGCATTTT
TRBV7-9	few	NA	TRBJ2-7	CASSDLVSQKYEQYF	TGTGCCAGCAGCGACCTAGTGAGCCAGAAGTACGAGCAGTACTTC
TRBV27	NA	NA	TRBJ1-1	CASTGMMITEAFF	TGTGCCAGCACGGGAATGATGATCACTGAAGCTTTCTTT
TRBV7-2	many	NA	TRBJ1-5	CASSLGFGRGNQPQHF	TGTGCCAGCAGCTTAGGTTTCGGTAGGGGAAATCAGCCCCAGCATTTT
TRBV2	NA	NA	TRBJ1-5	CASRPGPHGLNQPQHF	TGTGCCAGCAGACCGGGACCCCATGGACTCAATCAGCCCCAGCATTTT
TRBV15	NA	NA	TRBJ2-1	CATSRGHDNAQFF	TGTGCCACCAGCAGGGGACACGACAATGCGCAGTTCTTC
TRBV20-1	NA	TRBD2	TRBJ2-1	CSAHLPLAGVGNEQFF	TGCAGTGCTCACCTCCCCCTGGCGGGAGTAGGGAATGAGCAGTTCTTC
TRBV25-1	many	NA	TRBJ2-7	CASLVGGPYEQYF	TGTGCCAGCCTGGTTGGTGGTCCCTACGAGCAGTACTTC
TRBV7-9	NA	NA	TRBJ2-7	CASSLAGLCRYQQYF	TGTGCCAGCAGCTTAGCCGGGCTTTGCCGTTACCAGCAGTACTTC
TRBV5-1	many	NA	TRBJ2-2	CASSFGAGGELFF	TGCGCCAGCAGCTTTGGCGCTGGCGGGGAGCTGTTTTTT
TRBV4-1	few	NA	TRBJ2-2	CASSQGGFNANTGELFF	TGCGCCAGCAGCCAAGGAGGGTTCAACGCGAACACCGGGGAGCTGTTTTTT
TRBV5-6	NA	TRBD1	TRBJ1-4	CASSWGQGDEKLFF	TGTGCCAGCAGCTGGGGACAGGGTGATGAAAAACTGTTTTTT
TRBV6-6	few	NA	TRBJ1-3	CASSLTLTRAGNTIYF	TGTGCCAGCAGTCTAACCCTGACAAGAGCTGGAAACACCATATATTTT
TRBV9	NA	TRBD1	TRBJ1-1	CARSESGQGRSEAFF	TGTGCCAGAAGCGAGTCGGGACAGGGGAGGTCTGAAGCTTTCTTT
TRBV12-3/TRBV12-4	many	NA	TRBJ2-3	CASSFSRITSTDTQYF	TGTGCCAGCAGTTTTTCCAGGATCACTAGCACAGATACGCAGTATTTT
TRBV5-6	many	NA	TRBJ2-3	CASSLSATDTQYF	TGTGCCAGCAGCTTGAGTGCGACAGATACGCAGTATTTT
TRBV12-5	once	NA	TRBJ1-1	CASGLTLNTEAFF	TGTGCTAGTGGTTTGACACTGAACACTGAAGCTTTCTTT
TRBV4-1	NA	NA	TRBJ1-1	CARRQVGGRATEAFF	TGCGCCCGCCGCCAAGTGGGGGGAAGGGCCACTGAAGCTTTCTTT
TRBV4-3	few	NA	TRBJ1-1	CASSQELYQENTEAFF	TGCGCCAGCAGCCAAGAGTTATACCAGGAGAACACTGAAGCTTTCTTT
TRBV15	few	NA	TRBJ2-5	CATSRDLGLGETQYF	TGTGCCACCAGCAGAGATCTGGGACTCGGAGAGACCCAGTACTTC
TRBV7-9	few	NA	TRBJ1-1	CASTEGGGRTEAFF	TGTGCCAGCACCGAAGGGGGGGGTAGGACTGAAGCTTTCTTT
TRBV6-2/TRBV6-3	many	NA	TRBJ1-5	CASSADSNQPQHF	TGTGCCAGCAGCGCGGACAGCAATCAGCCCCAGCATTTT
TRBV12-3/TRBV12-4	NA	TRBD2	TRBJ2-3	CASRGVAGVVDTQYF	TGTGCCAGCAGAGGGGTAGCGGGAGTAGTAGATACGCAGTATTTT
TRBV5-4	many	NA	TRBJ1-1	CASSLFSPRNTEAFF	TGTGCCAGCAGCTTGTTTAGCCCGAGGAACACTGAAGCTTTCTTT
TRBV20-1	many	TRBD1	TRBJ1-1	CSARGVGDRGPGTEAFF	TGCAGTGCTAGAGGAGTCGGGGACAGGGGGCCTGGCACTGAAGCTTTCTTT
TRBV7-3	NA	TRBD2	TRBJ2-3	CASSAPRAGGRTDTQYF	TGTGCCAGCAGCGCCCCCAGAGCGGGGGGTCGCACAGATACGCAGTATTTT
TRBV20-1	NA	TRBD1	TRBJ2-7	CSARDRDRDLLAEQYF	TGCAGTGCTAGAGACCGGGACAGGGACCTTCTAGCGGAGCAGTACTTC
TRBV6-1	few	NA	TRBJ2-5	CASSDVLRAGVLETQYF	TGTGCCAGCAGTGATGTTTTAAGGGCAGGCGTATTAGAGACCCAGTACTTC
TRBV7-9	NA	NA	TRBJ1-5	CASSPTTGRSQHF	TGTGCCAGCAGCCCTACGACAGGCCGTTCCCAGCATTTT
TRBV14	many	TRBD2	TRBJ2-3	CASSLLAGGSTDTQYF	TGCGCCAGCAGCCTGCTAGCGGGAGGCAGCACAGATACGCAGTATTTT
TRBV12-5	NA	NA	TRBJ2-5	CASGSLSRVLGEEETQYF	TGTGCTAGTGGTTCCCTAAGCCGTGTTCTTGGAGAGGAAGAGACCCAGTACTTC
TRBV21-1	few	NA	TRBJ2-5	CASEPCPAGNKETQYF	TGTGCCAGTGAACCTTGCCCGGCGGGGAATAAGGAGACCCAGTACTTC
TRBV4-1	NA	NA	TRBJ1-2	CASRAGPSSSGGYTF	TGCGCCAGCAGGGCCGGGCCGTCCAGCTCAGGTGGCTACACCTTC